This TCR beta chain is from a study of cytomegalovirus exposure and HLA in healthy donors. J gave up 7 bases and V 3 bases, and 9 bases lay outside the gene matches. The CDR3 has 14 residues. The V gene's germline CDR1 is SGHDT and CDR2 YYEEEE. The PCR was carried out with 60 Vbeta primers and 13 Jbeta primers. The table came from immunoSEQ multiplex PCR; TCRdb's copy has only in-frame clones and leaves some out. The sample yields about 130,000 clones, roughly 84% seen once. J is TRBJ2-7 and V is TRBV5-6; TRBD1 aligns across 8 bases. The specimen sequenced was PBMCs. This receptor was taken from a man in his fifties or sixties in good health and CMV-seronegative. CDR3 protein: CASSYIIRGLEQYF. DNA for the CDR3: TGTGCCAGCAGCTACATTATCAGGGGGCTTGAGCAGTACTTC.